This TCR beta chain was captured in a study of cytomegalovirus exposure and HLA in healthy donors. Study observations and caveats: Among TCR sequences, most were rare, though some public TCRs appeared in many donors.

Both 60 Vbeta primers and 13 Jbeta primers went into the PCR. The repertoire was sequenced with immunoSEQ multiplex PCR; TCRdb's copy has only in-frame clones and lacks some. Here the sample spans 120,000 to 150,000 clones, less than 85% being singletons. This clone appeared a few times. Its antigen is unknown. Per the germline V gene, CDR1 is SEHNR and CDR2 is FQNEAQ (reference sequence). This CDR3 region has 15 residues. V shed 5 bases and J shed 1 base, with 14 bases lying between them. Sequenced input: PBMCs. The TCR was taken from a man aged 35 to 55 in good health and CMV-seropositive. The V call is TRBV7-9, the J call TRBJ2-5, with D possibly TRBD1 on 5 matching bases. This chain's CDR3 is CASSPPEDSQETQYF. CDR3 coding DNA: TGTGCCAGCAGCCCGCCGGAAGACAGCCAAGAGACCCAGTACTTC.